The 28 T cell receptor beta chains below all came from one sample that was sequenced in a study of regulatory T cells in long-lasting Graves disease. The time point denotes: newly diagnosed GD, antithyroid drugs for less than 3 months. From RNA extracted from PBMCs, the TCR library was made. Sequencing libraries for TCR beta were prepared with iRepertoire HTBI primers and Arm-PCR of CDR3 regions. TCRdb called the multiplex PCR reads again in MiXCR, with one record for every CDR3 protein. Of about 540,000 distinct CDR3 sequences listed, approximately 13% were seen once; the top ten hold roughly 10%. These same data were also listed under a study on T cells in Graves' hyperthyroidism and ophthalmopathy.

The source was peripheral blood mononuclear cells (PBMCs), collected at new diagnosis, from a patient treated with antithyroid drugs. Every receptor here comes from a man in his thirties or forties with Graves disease.

In its sample, this clonotype was seen a few times. V gene TRBV6-9 combines with J gene TRBJ1-2; unclear D gene. The CDR3 is 14 residues long. Germline V gives CDR1 MNHGY, CDR2 SVAAGI. Trimming cost V 4 bases and J 4 bases, with 13 bases left between them. CDR3 sequence reads: CASSSDERPYGYTF. For the CDR3, the DNA is TGTGCCAGCAGTTCGGATGAACGACCCTATGGCTACACCTTC.

This clonotype occurred many times. V is TRBV27 and J is TRBJ2-3; a weak D match, TRBD2 (6 bases). Trimming cost V 8 bases and J 4 bases, with 22 bases left between them. This CDR3 comprises 16 residues. Germline V gene lookup returns CDR1 MNHEY and CDR2 SMNVEV (reference sequence). CDR3 residues: CASRSGLGAGADTQYF. Here the CDR3 DNA reads TGTGCCAGCCGATCCGGTCTCGGAGCGGGCGCAGATACGCAGTATTTT.

This clonotype was observed a handful of times. The chain combines TRBV4-2 with TRBJ1-5, with a tentative D call TRBD1 (5 bases). The V end lost 0 bases, the J end lost 3 bases, and 12 bases lay between the germline ends. Germline CDR1 reads LGHNA; CDR2 reads YNFKEQ. The CDR3 consists of 16 residues. CDR3 sequence reads: CASSQEARQLNQPQHF. The CDR3 region has the DNA TGTGCCAGCAGCCAAGAGGCGAGACAGCTCAATCAGCCCCAGCATTTT.

This clonotype has a count of ten or more. J is TRBJ1-1 and V is TRBV2; D may be TRBD1 (5 bases). CDR1 SNHLY and CDR2 FYNNEI come from the germline V gene. The CDR3 has 11 amino acids. V lost 7 bases to trimming and J lost 9 bases, with 12 bases between them. The CDR3, as DNA: TGTGCCAGCACGAAGGGACTGAAAGCTTTCTTT. This sequence encodes CASTKGLKAFF. The entire variable domain, with the rest obtained from reference TRBV2 and TRBJ1-1, is as follows: EPEVTQTPSHQVTQMGQEVILRCVPISNHLYFYWYRQILGQKVEFLVSFYNNEISEKSEIFDDQFSVERPDGSNFTLKIRSTKLEDSAMYFCASTKGLKAFFGQGTRLTVV.

This clonotype was found a few times. The chain joins TRBV6-2 or TRBV6-3 to TRBJ1-1; D perhaps matches TRBD1 (6 bases). The ends were cut back, 2 bases at V and 1 base at J, with 20 bases in the middle. The germline gives CDR1 MNHEY, CDR2 SVGEGT. This CDR3 has 18 amino acids. The CDR3 DNA reads as TGTGCCAGCAGTTACACTTGGCAGGGGAGAGTTGGGAACACTGAAGCTTTCTTT. This gives the protein CASSYTWQGRVGNTEAFF.

Points on this clonotype: This may stem from a read error, because a much larger clone lies one nucleotide away. This chain connects TRBV29-1 to TRBJ1-5; TRBD1 matches at 7 bases. The CDR3 extends over 14 amino acids. CDR1 and CDR2 (germline): SQVTM, ANQGSEA. The CDR3 sequence is CGVFLQGSNQPQHF. CDR3 bases: TGCGGCGTTTTTTTACAGGGGAGCAATCAGCCCCAGCATTTT.

This clonotype was detected many times. J is TRBJ2-3 and V is TRBV11-2; TRBD2 matches 10 bases. The V gene's germline CDR1 is SGHAT and CDR2 FQNNGV. The ends lost 5 bases at V and 0 bases at J; junction bases unmatched: 5. This CDR3 spans 16 amino acids. The CDR3 DNA reads TGTGCCAGCAGCCCCCCGGGACTAGCGAGCACAGATACGCAGTATTTT. Translated, it gives CASSPPGLASTDTQYF.

Written as DNA, the CDR3 is TGTGCCAGCAGACTATCCGCCCCCCCCCCGGAGCAGTTCTTC. It codes for CASRLSAPPPEQFF. This chain joins TRBV28 and TRBJ2-3; no clear D gene. The J call may be wrong; the DNA end is better matched by TRBJ2-1. The CDR3 is 14 amino acids. Germline CDR1 is MDHEN and CDR2 is SYDVKM.

To note about this clonotype: Just one base apart from a much larger clone, this may be a read error. The V gene is TRBV4-1, the J gene TRBJ1-1, with TRBD1 as a possible D gene (6 bases). Per the germline V gene, CDR1 is MGHRA and CDR2 is YSYEKL. The CDR3 is 16 amino acids. V shed 4 bases and J shed 1 base, with 16 bases lying between them. In DNA form, the CDR3 reads TGCGCCAGCAGCCGAGATAGGGGGATTAGGAACACTGAAGCTTTCTTT. Protein: CASSRDRGIRNTEAFF.

The rearrangement joins TRBV19 to TRBJ2-1; D remains unclear. The V gene's germline CDR1 is LNHDA and CDR2 SQIVND (reference sequence). The V end lost 0 bases, the J end lost 8 bases, and 17 bases lay between the germline ends. The CDR3 is made up of 16 amino acids. The CDR3 protein is CASSIDGARIGDEQFF. The CDR3 DNA sequence: TGTGCCAGTAGTATAGATGGAGCAAGGATTGGGGATGAGCAGTTCTTC.

This chain connects TRBV12-3 or TRBV12-4 to TRBJ2-1, with D perhaps TRBD2 (5 bases). The CDR3 spans 13 residues. The V and J ends lost 2 bases and 8 bases respectively, with 10 bases between them. The CDR3 DNA is TGTGCCAGCAGTTTATTGGTAGCGTATGAGCAGTTCTTC. Its protein product is CASSLLVAYEQFF.

This clonotype was found a few times. This chain uses TRBV9 with TRBJ2-2; 7 nucleotides align to TRBD1. This CDR3 contains 15 residues. After removal of 3 bases from V and 1 base from J, the junction contained 3 bases not matched to a gene. The germline V gene encodes CDR1 SGDLS and CDR2 YYNGEE. The CDR3 DNA sequence: TGTGCCAGCAGCGGTGACAGGGAGAACACCGGGGAGCTGTTTTTT. It yields the protein CASSGDRENTGELFF.

The CDR3 nucleotides read TGTGCCAGCAGCTTAACGAGGGGGCGAGATGCAGATACGCAGTATTTT. It is translated as CASSLTRGRDADTQYF. The chain has TRBV11-2 and TRBJ2-3; 7 bases map to TRBD1. This CDR3 is built from 16 residues. With 2 bases clipped from V and 4 bases from J, the junction kept 9 bases outside the gene matches. The V gene's germline CDR1 is SGHAT and CDR2 FQNNGV.

V and J are TRBV30 and TRBJ2-3; D is possibly TRBD2 (5 bases). Looked up from germline, CDR1 is GTSNPN and CDR2 is SVGIG (reference sequence). This CDR3 is built from 14 residues. V was shortened by 3 bases and J by 3 bases, with 13 bases between the two germline ends. The CDR3 spells CAWRRRLSTDTQYF. CDR3 DNA: TGTGCCTGGAGGAGGAGGTTAAGTACAGATACGCAGTATTTT.

The rearrangement uses TRBV24-1 and TRBJ2-1; 8 nucleotides match TRBD2. There are 17 residues in the CDR3. Trimming removed 3 bases from V and 4 bases from J; junction bases left unmatched: 10. Germline CDR1 KGHDR, CDR2 SFDVKD. The CDR3: CATSDQVAGRGYNEQFF. CDR3 nucleotide sequence: TGTGCCACCAGTGATCAGGTAGCGGGAAGGGGTTACAATGAGCAGTTCTTC.

This clonotype was recorded many times. V gene TRBV2 combines with J gene TRBJ1-5; 11 bases align to TRBD1. The CDR3 runs 17 residues. V dropped 7 bases and J dropped 5; count of bases not matched to a gene: 13. Germline assignment: CDR1 SNHLY and CDR2 FYNNEI. In DNA form, the CDR3 reads TGTGCCAGCATGATGGGGAAGGACAGGGGGCTTCATCAGCCCCAGCATTTT. Translation gives CASMMGKDRGLHQPQHF.

This clonotype was recorded many times. V is TRBV5-1 and J is TRBJ1-1, with D perhaps TRBD1 (6 bases). The CDR3 has 15 amino acids. CDR1 SGHRS and CDR2 YFSETQ come from the germline V gene. Trimming removed 4 bases at V and 0 bases at J, with 13 bases between. CDR3 in DNA: TGCGCCAGCAGCAGTACCGGACAGCTGAACACTGAAGCTTTCTTT. This gives the protein CASSSTGQLNTEAFF.

The chain joins TRBV20-1 to TRBJ2-4, with 9 bases fitting TRBD1. Germline-derived CDR1 and CDR2 are DFQATT and SNEGSKA (reference sequence). The CDR3 has 15 amino acids. V lost 6 bases and J lost 2; bases outside the gene matches: 8. CDR3 DNA: TGCAGTGCGGATACGGGACAGGGCACCAAAAACATTCAGTACTTC. This codes for CSADTGQGTKNIQYF.

This clonotype was observed at least ten times. This chain connects TRBV2 to TRBJ1-5, with D hard to call. The CDR3 is made up of 14 amino acids. The V and J ends lost 7 bases and 3 bases respectively, with 13 bases between them. CDR1 and CDR2 (germline): SNHLY, FYNNEI. The CDR3: CASTSDRINQPQHF. The DNA for the CDR3 is TGTGCCAGCACCTCTGACCGAATCAATCAGCCCCAGCATTTT.

This clonotype was seen a few times. The chain employs TRBV7-9 and TRBJ2-7; 9 bases fit TRBD2. The CDR3 runs to 14 residues. Germline trimming cut 6 bases from V and 6 bases from J; bases unmatched to any gene: 9. CDR1 and CDR2 (germline): SEHNR, FQNEAQ (reference sequence). The DNA for the CDR3 is TGTGCCAGCAGGCCAGTAGCGGGAGCGGGCGAGCAGTACTTC. It is translated as CASRPVAGAGEQYF.

This clonotype was detected many times. The rearrangement joins TRBV4-1 to TRBJ2-3, with D perhaps TRBD1 (6 bases). The germline V gene encodes CDR1 MGHRA and CDR2 YSYEKL. The CDR3 consists of 16 residues. V was trimmed by 0 bases and J by 2 bases, leaving 12 bases between them. This CDR3 is CASSQEGRGHTDTQYF. The CDR3 DNA reads as TGCGCCAGCAGCCAAGAGGGCAGGGGACACACAGATACGCAGTATTTT.

This clonotype has at least ten counts. J is TRBJ2-7 and V is TRBV24-1; D tentatively fits TRBD1 or TRBD2 (5 bases each). Deletions cut 5 bases from V and 3 bases from J, with 19 bases between. The CDR3 covers 16 residues. Germline-derived CDR1 and CDR2 are KGHDR and SFDVKD. In nucleotides, the CDR3 is TGTGCCACCAGTGGCCTCGGGGCCCTCGGAGGCTACGAGCAGTACTTC. Translated, it gives CATSGLGALGGYEQYF.

This clonotype was counted at least ten times. This sequence joins TRBV2 and TRBJ2-1; 11 bases align to TRBD2. The CDR3 totals 15 residues. V gave up 6 bases and J gave up 5 bases; unmatched junction bases: 6. The germline V gene encodes CDR1 SNHLY and CDR2 FYNNEI. CDR3 residues: CASSTGTSGNNEQFF. The CDR3 nucleotides read TGTGCCAGCAGCACCGGGACTAGCGGCAACAATGAGCAGTTCTTC.

The CDR3 DNA is TGCAGTGCTCCCCAGGGGTCTGGGGCCAACGTCCTGACTTTC. Translation gives CSAPQGSGANVLTF. The chain joins TRBV20-1 to TRBJ2-6; perhaps TRBD1 as D (6 bases). CDR1 is DFQATT, CDR2 SNEGSKA, per germline (reference sequence). V shed 5 bases and J shed 1 base, with 9 bases lying between them. The CDR3 has 14 amino acids.

This clonotype was recorded a few times. The rearrangement joins TRBV20-1 to TRBJ2-7; D might be TRBD1 (5 bases). Germline assignment: CDR1 DFQATT and CDR2 SNEGSKA (reference sequence). Trimming removed 3 bases at V and 2 bases at J, with 14 bases between. This CDR3 has 14 residues. The CDR3 loop is CSASSLHRTYEQYF. The CDR3 nucleotides read TGCAGTGCTAGCTCCCTCCACAGGACCTACGAGCAGTACTTC.

This clonotype was observed many times. The chain has TRBV11-2 and TRBJ2-6; D remains ambiguous. This CDR3 spans 15 amino acids. The V gene lost 2 bases and the J gene lost 0 bases, with 5 bases spanning the gap. Germline V CDR1 and CDR2: SGHAT, FQNNGV. CDR3 amino acids: CASSLSDSGANVLTF. CDR3 DNA sequence: TGTGCCAGCAGCTTATCGGACTCTGGGGCCAACGTCCTGACTTTC.

This clonotype appeared a single time. The rearrangement joins TRBV6-1 to TRBJ1-4; D is ambiguous. Trimming stripped 4 bases from V and 5 bases from J, with 14 bases between. CDR1 MNHNS and CDR2 SASEGT come from the germline V gene. The CDR3 spans 15 residues. The CDR3 bases are TGTGCCAGCAGTGTCACTCCCTTAGGGAATGAAAAACTGTTTTTT. Amino acids: CASSVTPLGNEKLFF.

The sample holds many counts of this clonotype. The V and J genes are TRBV6-5 and TRBJ1-3, with D tentatively TRBD1 (5 bases). Germline V lookup: CDR1 MNHEY, CDR2 SVGAGI. V was cut by 0 bases and J by 2 bases, with 11 bases left in between. This CDR3 spans 16 amino acids. This CDR3 is CASSYSIIGAGNTIYF. CDR3 nucleotide sequence: TGTGCCAGCAGTTACTCGATAATAGGGGCTGGAAACACCATATATTTT.